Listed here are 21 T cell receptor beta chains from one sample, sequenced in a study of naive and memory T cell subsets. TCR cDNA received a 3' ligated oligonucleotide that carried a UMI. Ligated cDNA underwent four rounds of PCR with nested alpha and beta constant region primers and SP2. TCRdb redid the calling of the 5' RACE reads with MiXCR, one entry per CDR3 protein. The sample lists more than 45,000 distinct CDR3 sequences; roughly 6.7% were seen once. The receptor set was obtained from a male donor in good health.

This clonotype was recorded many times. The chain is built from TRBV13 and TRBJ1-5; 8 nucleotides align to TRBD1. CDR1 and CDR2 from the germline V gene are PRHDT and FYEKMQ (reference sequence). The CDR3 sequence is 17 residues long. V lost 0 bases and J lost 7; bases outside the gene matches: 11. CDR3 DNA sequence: TGTGCCAGCAGCTTAGGCGGCGGACAGGGAGGAGGACAGCCCCAGCATTTT. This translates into CASSLGGGQGGGQPQHF. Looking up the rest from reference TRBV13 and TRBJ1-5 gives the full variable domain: AAGVIQSPRHLIKEKRETATLKCYPIPRHDTVYWYQQGPGQDPQFLISFYEKMQSDKGSIPDRFSAQQFSDYHSELNMSSLELGDSALYFCASSLGGGQGGGQPQHFGDGTRLSIL.

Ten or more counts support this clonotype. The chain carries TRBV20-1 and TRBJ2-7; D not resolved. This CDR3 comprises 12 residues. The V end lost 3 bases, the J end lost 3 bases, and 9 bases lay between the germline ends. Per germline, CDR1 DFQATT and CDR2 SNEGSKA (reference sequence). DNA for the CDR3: TGCAGTGCTAGGGCATACAACTACGAGCAGTACTTC. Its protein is CSARAYNYEQYF.

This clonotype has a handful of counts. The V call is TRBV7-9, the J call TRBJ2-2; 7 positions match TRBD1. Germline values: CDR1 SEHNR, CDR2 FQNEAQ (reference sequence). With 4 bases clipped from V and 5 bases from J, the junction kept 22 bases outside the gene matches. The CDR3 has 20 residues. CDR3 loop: CASSSNRGEARDGPTGELFF. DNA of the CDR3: TGTGCCAGCAGCTCCAACAGGGGCGAAGCCCGAGATGGTCCTACCGGGGAGCTGTTTTTT.

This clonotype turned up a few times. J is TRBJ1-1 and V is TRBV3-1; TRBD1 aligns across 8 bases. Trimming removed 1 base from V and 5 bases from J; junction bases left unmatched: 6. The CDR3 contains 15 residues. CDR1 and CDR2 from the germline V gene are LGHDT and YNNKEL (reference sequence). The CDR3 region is CASSQGQGWRTEAFF. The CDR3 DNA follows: TGTGCCAGCAGCCAAGGACAGGGGTGGAGGACTGAAGCTTTCTTT.

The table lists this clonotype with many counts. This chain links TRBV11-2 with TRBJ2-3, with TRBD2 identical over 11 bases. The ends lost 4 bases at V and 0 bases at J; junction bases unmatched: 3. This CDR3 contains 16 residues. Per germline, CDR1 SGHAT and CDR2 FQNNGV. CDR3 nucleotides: TGTGCCAGCAGCTCTGGGACTAGCGGTAGCACAGATACGCAGTATTTT. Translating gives CASSSGTSGSTDTQYF.

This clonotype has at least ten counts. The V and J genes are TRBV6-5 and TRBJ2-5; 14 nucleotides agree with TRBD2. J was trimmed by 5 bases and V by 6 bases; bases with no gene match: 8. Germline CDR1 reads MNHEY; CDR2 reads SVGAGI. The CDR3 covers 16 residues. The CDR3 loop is CASSIGLAGGRETQYF. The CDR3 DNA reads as TGTGCCAGCAGCATCGGACTAGCGGGAGGACGGGAGACCCAGTACTTC.

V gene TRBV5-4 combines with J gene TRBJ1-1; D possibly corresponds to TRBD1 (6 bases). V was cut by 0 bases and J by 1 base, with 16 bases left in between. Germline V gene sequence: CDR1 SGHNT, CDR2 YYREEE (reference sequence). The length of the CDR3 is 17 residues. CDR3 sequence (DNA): TGTGCCAGCAGCTTGGCCGGTGGGGGCCCTCCGAACACTGAAGCTTTCTTT. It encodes CASSLAGGGPPNTEAFF.

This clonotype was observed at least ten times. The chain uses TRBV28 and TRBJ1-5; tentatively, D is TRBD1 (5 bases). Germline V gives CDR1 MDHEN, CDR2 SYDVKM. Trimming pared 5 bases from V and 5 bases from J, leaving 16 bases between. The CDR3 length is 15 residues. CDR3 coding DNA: TGTGCCAGCAGTCCAACGGGACCGAGGGATCAGCCCCAGCATTTT. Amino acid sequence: CASSPTGPRDQPQHF.

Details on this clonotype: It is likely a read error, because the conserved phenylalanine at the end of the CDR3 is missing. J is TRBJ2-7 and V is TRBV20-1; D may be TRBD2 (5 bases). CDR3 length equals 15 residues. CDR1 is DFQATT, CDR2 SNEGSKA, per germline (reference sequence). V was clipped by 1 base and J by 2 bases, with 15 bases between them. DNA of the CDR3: TGCAGTGCTAGAGTCGGGCTAGACGGGACCTACGAGCAGTACCTC. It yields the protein CSARVGLDGTYEQYL.

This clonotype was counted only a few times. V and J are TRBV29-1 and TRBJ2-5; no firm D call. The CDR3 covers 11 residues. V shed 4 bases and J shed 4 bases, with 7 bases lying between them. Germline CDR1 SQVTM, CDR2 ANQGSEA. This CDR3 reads CSVGEGETQYF. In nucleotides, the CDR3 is TGCAGCGTTGGGGAAGGAGAGACCCAGTACTTC.

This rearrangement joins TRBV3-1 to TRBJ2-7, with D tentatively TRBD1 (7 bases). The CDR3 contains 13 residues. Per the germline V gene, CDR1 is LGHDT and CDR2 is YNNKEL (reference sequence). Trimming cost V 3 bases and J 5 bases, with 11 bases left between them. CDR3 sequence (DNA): TGTGCCAGCAGCCATCAGGGGGGCAACGAGCAGTACTTC. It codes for CASSHQGGNEQYF.

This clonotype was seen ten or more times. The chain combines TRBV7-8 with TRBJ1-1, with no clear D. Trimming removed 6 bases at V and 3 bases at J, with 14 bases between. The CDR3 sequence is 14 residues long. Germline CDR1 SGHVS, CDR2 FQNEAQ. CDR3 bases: TGTGCCAGCAGTCATCAACCGCGCCACACTGAAGCTTTCTTT. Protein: CASSHQPRHTEAFF.

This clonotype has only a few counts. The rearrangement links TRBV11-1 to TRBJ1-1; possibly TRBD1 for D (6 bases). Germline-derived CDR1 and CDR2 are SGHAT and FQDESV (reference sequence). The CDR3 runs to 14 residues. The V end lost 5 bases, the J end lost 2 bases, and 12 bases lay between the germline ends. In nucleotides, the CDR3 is TGTGCCAGCAGCCCAGGGGTTTTTAACACTGAAGCTTTCTTT. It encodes CASSPGVFNTEAFF.

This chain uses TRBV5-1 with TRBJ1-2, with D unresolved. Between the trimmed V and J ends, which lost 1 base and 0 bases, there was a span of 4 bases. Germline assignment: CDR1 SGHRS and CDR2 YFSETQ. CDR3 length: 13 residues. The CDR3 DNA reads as TGCGCCAGCAGCTTGACGACTAACTATGGCTACACCTTC. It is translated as CASSLTTNYGYTF. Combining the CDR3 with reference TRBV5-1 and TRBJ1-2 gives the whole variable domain KAGVTQTPRYLIKTRGQQVTLSCSPISGHRSVSWYQQTPGQGLQFLFEYFSETQRNKGNFPGRFSGRQFSNSRSEMNVSTLELGDSALYLCASSLTTNYGYTFGSGTRLTVV.

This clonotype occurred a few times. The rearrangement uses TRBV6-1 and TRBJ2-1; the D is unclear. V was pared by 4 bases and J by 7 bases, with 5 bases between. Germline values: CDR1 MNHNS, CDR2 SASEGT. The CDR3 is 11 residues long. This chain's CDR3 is CASSVRNEQFF. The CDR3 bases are TGTGCCAGCAGTGTAAGAAATGAGCAGTTCTTC.

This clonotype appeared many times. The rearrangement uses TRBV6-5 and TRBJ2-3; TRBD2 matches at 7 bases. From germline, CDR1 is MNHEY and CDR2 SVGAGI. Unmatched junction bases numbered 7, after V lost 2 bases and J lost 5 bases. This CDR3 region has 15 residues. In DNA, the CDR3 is TGTGCCAGCAGTTACGATCGCGGGGAGGGAGATACGCAGTATTTT. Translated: CASSYDRGEGDTQYF.

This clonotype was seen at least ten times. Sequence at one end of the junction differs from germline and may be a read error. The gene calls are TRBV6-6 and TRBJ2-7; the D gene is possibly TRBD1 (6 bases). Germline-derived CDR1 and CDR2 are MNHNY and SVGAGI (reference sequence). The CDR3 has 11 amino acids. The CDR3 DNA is TGTGCCAGCAGTCACGGAAGGGACACCTTATTC. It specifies CASSHGRDTLF.

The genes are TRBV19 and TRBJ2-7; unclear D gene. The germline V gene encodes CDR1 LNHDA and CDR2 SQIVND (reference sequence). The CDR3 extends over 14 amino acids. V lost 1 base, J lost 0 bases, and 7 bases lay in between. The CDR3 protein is CASSIGGNSYEQYF. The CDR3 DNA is TGTGCCAGTAGTATAGGGGGTAACTCCTACGAGCAGTACTTC.

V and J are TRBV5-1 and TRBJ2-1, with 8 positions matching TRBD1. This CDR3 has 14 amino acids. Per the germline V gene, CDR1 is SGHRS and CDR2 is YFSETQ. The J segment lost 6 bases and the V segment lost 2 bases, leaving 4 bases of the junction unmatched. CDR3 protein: CASSFSGGGNEQFF. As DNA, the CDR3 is TGCGCCAGCAGCTTTTCAGGGGGCGGCAATGAGCAGTTCTTC.

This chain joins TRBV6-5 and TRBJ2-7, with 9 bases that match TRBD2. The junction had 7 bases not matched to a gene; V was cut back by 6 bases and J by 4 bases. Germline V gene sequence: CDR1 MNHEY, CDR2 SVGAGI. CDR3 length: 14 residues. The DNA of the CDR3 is TGTGCCAGCAGCTACCTAGCGGGACCGTACGAGCAGTACTTC. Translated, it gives CASSYLAGPYEQYF.

CDR3 region: CASSGRVKGNTIYF. CDR3 coding DNA: TGTGCCAGTAGTGGCAGGGTAAAGGGAAACACCATATATTTT. The chain uses TRBV19 and TRBJ1-3, with D maybe TRBD1 (5 bases). Germline lookup yields CDR1 LNHDA and CDR2 SQIVND (reference sequence). The CDR3 covers 14 residues. Trimming pared 5 bases from V and 4 bases from J, leaving 12 bases between.